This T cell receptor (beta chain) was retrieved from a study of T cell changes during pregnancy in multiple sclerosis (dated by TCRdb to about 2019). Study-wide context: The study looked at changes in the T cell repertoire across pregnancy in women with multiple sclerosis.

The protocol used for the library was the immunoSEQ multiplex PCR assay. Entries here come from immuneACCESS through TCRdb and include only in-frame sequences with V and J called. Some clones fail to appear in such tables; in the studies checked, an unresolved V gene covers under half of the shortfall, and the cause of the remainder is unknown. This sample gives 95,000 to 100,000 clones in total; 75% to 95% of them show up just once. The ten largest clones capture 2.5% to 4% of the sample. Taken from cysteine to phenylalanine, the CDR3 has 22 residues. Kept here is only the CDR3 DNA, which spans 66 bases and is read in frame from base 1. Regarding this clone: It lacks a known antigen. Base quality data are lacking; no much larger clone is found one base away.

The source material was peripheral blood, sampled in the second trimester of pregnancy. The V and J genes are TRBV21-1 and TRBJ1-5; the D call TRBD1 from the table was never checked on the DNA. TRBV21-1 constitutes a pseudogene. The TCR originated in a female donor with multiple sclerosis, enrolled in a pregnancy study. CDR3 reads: CASSKKRGGDRDSQIRNQPQHF. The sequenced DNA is TGTGCCAGCAGCAAAAAAAGGGGGGGGGACAGGGACTCGCAAATCCGCAATCAGCCCCAGCATTTT.